The 9 T cell receptor beta chains presented below share a single source sample, sequenced in a study of blood T cell repertoires in COVID-19. Some clones are missing from TCRdb's copy, which holds only in-frame ones; the method was immunoSEQ multiplex PCR. The table records some 150,000 clones, 87% of them present only once. The sequencing input was peripheral blood. The receptors originated from a woman in her forties or fifties with acute or convalescent COVID-19.

V usage is TRBV19 and J usage is TRBJ2-1; a possible D gene is TRBD2 (5 bases). This CDR3 has 14 residues. The V gene lost 7 bases and the J gene lost 0 bases, with 10 bases spanning the gap. Germline V lookup: CDR1 LNHDA, CDR2 SQIVND (reference sequence). This CDR3 is CASTSRLSYNEQFF. The CDR3 DNA reads TGTGCCAGTACTAGCCGCCTCTCCTACAATGAGCAGTTCTTC.

As regards this clone: The sample contains more than one DNA sequence encoding this CDR3. The chain joins TRBV5-1 to TRBJ2-1, with D maybe TRBD1 (6 bases). V lost 0 bases to trimming and J lost 10 bases, with 11 bases between them. This CDR3 has 13 amino acids. Germline CDR1 SGHRS, CDR2 YFSETQ. CDR3 residues: CASSLDRVGEQFF. The CDR3 DNA follows: TGCGCCAGCAGCTTGGACAGGGTAGGAGAGCAGTTCTTC.

V and J are TRBV7-8 and TRBJ1-5; D is possibly TRBD1 (6 bases). V lost 1 base and J lost 8, with 15 bases in between. Germline CDR1 is SGHVS and CDR2 is FQNEAQ. The CDR3 covers 15 residues. CDR3 amino acids: CASSLGGTREEPQHF. The CDR3 nucleotides read TGTGCCAGCAGCTTAGGGGGGACACGCGAGGAGCCCCAGCATTTT.

The chain joins TRBV7-3 to TRBJ2-2; possibly TRBD1 for D (6 bases). The CDR3 length is 15 residues. CDR1 and CDR2 from the germline V gene are SGHTA and FQGTGA. The ends were cut back, 5 bases at V and 3 bases at J, with 13 bases in the middle. In DNA form, the CDR3 reads TGTGCCAGCAGCCCATTGACAGGAGACACCGGGGAGCTGTTTTTT. It encodes CASSPLTGDTGELFF.

This chain uses TRBV28 with TRBJ1-1; a possible D gene is TRBD1 (6 bases). Germline V gene lookup returns CDR1 MDHEN and CDR2 SYDVKM. The CDR3 consists of 13 residues. V shed 2 bases and J shed 3 bases, with 7 bases lying between them. In DNA form, the CDR3 reads TGTGCCAGCAGTTTAGACAGGTACACTGAAGCTTTCTTT. Protein: CASSLDRYTEAFF.

The chain couples TRBV10-3 to TRBJ1-2; D is possibly TRBD1 (6 bases). The V end lost 5 bases, the J end lost 2 bases, and 12 bases lay between the germline ends. CDR3 length: 14 amino acids. The V gene's germline CDR1 is ENHRY and CDR2 SYGVKD. The CDR3: CAISYRVENYGYTF. For the CDR3, the DNA is TGTGCCATCAGTTACAGGGTAGAGAACTATGGCTACACCTTC.

The rearrangement uses TRBV2 and TRBJ2-2; TRBD2 is a possible D gene (6 bases). The CDR3 is 14 amino acids. The V gene's germline CDR1 is SNHLY and CDR2 FYNNEI. Trimming cost V 8 bases and J 3 bases, with 13 bases left between them. The chain's CDR3 is CASSWEADTGELFF. The CDR3 region has the DNA TGTGCCAGCTCATGGGAGGCCGACACCGGGGAGCTGTTTTTT.

The rearrangement uses TRBV21-1 and TRBJ1-3. TRBV21-1 is a recognized pseudogene. There are 15 residues in the CDR3. CDR3 nucleotide sequence: TGTGCCAGCAGGCCTCCCACGGCGGCTGGAAACACCATATATTTT. It yields the protein CASRPPTAAGNTIYF.

V gene TRBV12-3 or TRBV12-4 combines with J gene TRBJ2-3, with a tentative D call TRBD2 (5 bases). This CDR3 contains 12 residues. V was pared by 1 base and J by 10 bases, with 9 bases between. CDR3 amino acids: CASSLEVGAQYF. CDR3 DNA sequence: TGTGCCAGCAGTTTAGAGGTCGGGGCGCAGTATTTT.